This T cell receptor beta chain is drawn from a study of tumor and adjacent non-tumor tissue in lung cancer (dated by TCRdb to 2017 to 2018). Study-level background: The cohort included about eleven adenocarcinoma, a couple of squamous cell carcinoma and 1 small cell lung cancer patients. The roughly 15 patients were aged about 31 to 76 years, included around ten men and 5 women, and had TNM stage I to III disease. Using bulk TCRbeta repertoires from around 14 lung cancer patients, the study set lung tumor tissue side by side with matched distant non-tumor lung tissue. TCRbeta CDR3 sequencing was performed on thirty paired specimens, with one tumor sample and one normal lung sample collected per patient. A total of some 130,000,000 productive TCRbeta reads were generated by sequencing, corresponding to an average of about 4.17 million reads per sample.

About this clonotype itself: The antigen this receptor binds is unknown. Base-call qualities are not available, and no considerably larger clone is one nucleotide away.

General findings and caveats noted by the study authors: Tumor tissue showed significantly greater TCR diversity (inverse Simpson) than normal lung tissue (roughly 430 vs 170, P = 0.0075, Mann-Whitney U test). Younger patients had significantly higher TCR diversity, and higher tumor TCR diversity was associated with shorter overall and disease-free survival. With only approximately 15 patients in the cohort, the authors noted that larger samples and more detailed clinical data are needed. Peripheral blood was not sequenced, so blood TCRbeta repertoires in these lung cancer patients were not examined. Neither the sequencing platform nor unique molecular identifiers are mentioned in the methods. The top 100 clones accounted for a significantly larger cumulative portion of the repertoire in normal lung than in tumor tissue.

The library was built by means of multiplex PCR. The data were produced on an Illumina HiSeq 2500. Following protocols modified from ARM-PCR, the researchers constructed TCRbeta libraries through three rounds of nested PCR with primers (Table S4). PCR products of 200-500 bp were gel-excised and purified with the QIAquick gel extraction kit before sequencing. The published analysis was carried out like this. Reads were cleaned with Trimmomatic, merged with FLASH into complete CDR3 sequences, and assigned to V(D)J germline segments with MiTCR. Clonal diversity was computed as the inverse Simpson's index with VDJtools. In-frame sequences lacking a premature stop codon were counted as productive reads. TCRdb passed the public sequencing reads through fastp at Q25 and MiXCR, retaining productive beta sequences. Under each unique CDR3 protein, matching rows form one entry showing the most common genes and DNA. The V and J calls come from TCRdb's annotation, not from the publication. This sample gives 78,000 or so distinct CDR3 sequences in total; 75% to 90% of them show up just once. The top ten constitute about 14% of the sample.

V is cut by 0 bases and J by 7 bases, and the space between the germline ends is 22 bases. The germline V gene (reference sequence) supplies CDR1 DFQATT and CDR2 SNEGSKA. From the cysteine up to the phenylalanine, the CDR3 has a length of 17 residues. Here the CDR3 DNA is all that survives: 51 bases in frame from base 1. RNA was extracted from bulk unsorted tissue and checked for quality with a NanoDrop ND-1000 and an Agilent 2100. Donors were newly diagnosed lung cancer patients admitted for thoracic surgery in China between August and November 2014, without prior chemotherapy. Patients who had received previous radiotherapy or chemotherapy, or who had another concurrent cancer, were excluded from the study. Pieces of surgical tissue measuring about 1-2.1 cm3 were kept in RNAlater solution and held at -80 degrees C until needed.

What was sequenced was lung tumor tissue. The origin of this receptor is a woman in her forties or fifties with non-small cell lung cancer. The chain joins TRBV20-1 to TRBJ2-1; the D gene lacks a confident call. The CDR3 reads as follows: CSARDPKGRKGNNEQFF. The nucleotides are TGCAGTGCTAGAGACCCAAAAGGACGGAAAGGGAATAATGAGCAGTTCTTC.